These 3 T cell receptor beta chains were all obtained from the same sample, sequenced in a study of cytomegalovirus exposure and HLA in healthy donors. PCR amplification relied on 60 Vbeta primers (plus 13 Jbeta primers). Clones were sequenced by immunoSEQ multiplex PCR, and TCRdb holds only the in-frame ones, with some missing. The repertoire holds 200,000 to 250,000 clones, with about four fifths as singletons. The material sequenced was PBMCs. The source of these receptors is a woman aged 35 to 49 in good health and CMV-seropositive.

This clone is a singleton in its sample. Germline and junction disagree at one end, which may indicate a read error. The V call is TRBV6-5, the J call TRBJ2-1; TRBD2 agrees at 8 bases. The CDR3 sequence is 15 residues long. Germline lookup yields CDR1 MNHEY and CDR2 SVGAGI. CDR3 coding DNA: TGTGCCAGCAGTTCGCCACTAGCGGACTACAATGGGCAGTTCTTC. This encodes CASSSPLADYNGQFF.

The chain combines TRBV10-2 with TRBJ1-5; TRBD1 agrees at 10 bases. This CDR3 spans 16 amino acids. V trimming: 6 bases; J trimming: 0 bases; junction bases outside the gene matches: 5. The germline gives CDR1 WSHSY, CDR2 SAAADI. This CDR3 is CASSGTGDYSNQPQHF. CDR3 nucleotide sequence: TGCGCCAGCAGCGGGACAGGGGATTATAGCAATCAGCCCCAGCATTTT.

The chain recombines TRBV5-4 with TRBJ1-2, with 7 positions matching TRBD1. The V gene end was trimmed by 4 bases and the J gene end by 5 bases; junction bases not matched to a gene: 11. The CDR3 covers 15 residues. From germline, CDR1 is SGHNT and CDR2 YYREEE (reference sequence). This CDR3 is CASSSKRDSLYGYTF. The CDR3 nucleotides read TGTGCCAGCAGCAGTAAACGGGACAGCCTTTATGGCTACACCTTC.